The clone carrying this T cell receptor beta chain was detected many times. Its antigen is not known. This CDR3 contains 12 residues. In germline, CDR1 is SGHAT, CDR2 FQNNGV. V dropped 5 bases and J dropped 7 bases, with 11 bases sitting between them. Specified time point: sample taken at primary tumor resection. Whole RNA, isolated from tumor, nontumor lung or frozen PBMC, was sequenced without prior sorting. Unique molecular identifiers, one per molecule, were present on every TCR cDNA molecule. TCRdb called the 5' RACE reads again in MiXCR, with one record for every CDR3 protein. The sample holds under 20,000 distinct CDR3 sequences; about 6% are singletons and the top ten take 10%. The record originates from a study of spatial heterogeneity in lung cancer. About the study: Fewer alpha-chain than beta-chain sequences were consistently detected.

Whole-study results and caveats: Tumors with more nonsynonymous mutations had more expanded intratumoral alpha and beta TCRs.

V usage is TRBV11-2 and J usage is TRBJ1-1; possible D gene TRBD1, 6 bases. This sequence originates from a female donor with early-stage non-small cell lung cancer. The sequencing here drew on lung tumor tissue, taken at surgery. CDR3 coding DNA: TGTGCCAGCAGCCACGGGACACTTGAAGCTTTCTTT. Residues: CASSHGTLEAFF.